The TCR beta chain described here comes from a study of Ad26.COV2.S vaccination and SARS-CoV-2 variants. Background on the study: A COV1001 Ad26.COV2.S trial-arm participant provided the sample.

Clones were read by immunoSEQ multiplex PCR, and TCRdb kept only the in-frame ones, dropping some. The sample has more than 400,000 clones; 92% are singletons. The length of the CDR3 is 14 residues. The germline gives CDR1 SGHRS, CDR2 YFSETQ. Trimming removed 4 bases from V and 4 bases from J; junction bases left unmatched: 5. Treatment specified: 15 to 20 received Ad26.COV2.S at low or high dose, single or two shots; about five received placebo; per-sample allocation not given. Vaccine and placebo recipients were sampled on day 63 after the first injection. Adults aged 18-55 years in Boston included the donor. Wuhan-strain SARS-CoV-2 spike was expressed by the Ad26 vector that made up the vaccine.

This chain connects TRBV5-1 to TRBJ1-1; 9 bases fit TRBD1. The sample in question was peripheral blood, obtained in a trial of Ad26.COV2.S vaccine versus placebo. This TCR derives from a person aged 18-65 years who received the Ad26.COV2.S COVID-19 vaccine or a placebo. CDR3 region: CASSADRGGTEAFF. CDR3 DNA: TGCGCCAGCAGCGCGGACAGGGGAGGCACTGAAGCTTTCTTT.